The 29 T cell receptor beta chains listed next were all sequenced from one sample in a study of blood T cell repertoires in COVID-19. Profiling relied on immunoSEQ multiplex PCR, and the TCRdb table lists in-frame clones only, not all of them. The data show over 200,000 clones, around four fifths seen once. Sequencing input: peripheral blood. These receptors all stem from an elderly man with acute or convalescent COVID-19.

V is TRBV28 and J is TRBJ1-2; D gene unclear. The germline V and J ends were trimmed by 6 bases and 4 bases, with 12 bases remaining between them. The CDR3 spans 13 residues. Germline V gives CDR1 MDHEN, CDR2 SYDVKM. The CDR3 sequence is CASSRGIFYGYTF. The CDR3 DNA reads as TGTGCCAGCAGCCGAGGGATATTCTATGGCTACACCTTC.

A single count supports this clone. The chain uses TRBV30 and TRBJ1-3, with D perhaps matching TRBD1 (6 bases). V lost 7 bases, J lost 0 bases, and 16 bases lay in between. The CDR3 spans 15 residues. Germline CDR1 reads GTSNPN; CDR2 reads SVGIG (reference sequence). As DNA, the CDR3 is TGTGCCTTTAGGACAGTTACAAACTCTGGAAACACCATATATTTT. Translated: CAFRTVTNSGNTIYF.

The rearrangement joins TRBV11-2 to TRBJ2-7, with 8 bases aligning to TRBD2. Trimming took 4 bases from V and 3 from J; bases not matched to a gene: 8. The CDR3 extends over 15 amino acids. Germline V gives CDR1 SGHAT, CDR2 FQNNGV. The CDR3 DNA sequence: TGTGCCAGCAGCTCCTACGGGGGACTAGTCTACGAGCAGTACTTC. It translates to CASSSYGGLVYEQYF.

This clone was observed once. This chain uses TRBV27 with TRBJ1-5, with a weak D call TRBD1 (5 bases). CDR1 is MNHEY, CDR2 SMNVEV, per germline (reference sequence). The CDR3 covers 15 residues. V lost 6 bases to trimming and J lost 0 bases, with 12 bases between them. The CDR3, as DNA: TGTGCCAGCAGGGAGGGACTTATTAGCAATCAGCCCCAGCATTTT. Translated: CASREGLISNQPQHF.

The genes are TRBV19 and TRBJ2-1; perhaps TRBD2 as D (6 bases). The CDR3 totals 14 residues. The ends were cut back, 7 bases at V and 2 bases at J, with 12 bases in the middle. The germline gives CDR1 LNHDA, CDR2 SQIVND (reference sequence). DNA of the CDR3: TGTGCCAGTAAGGTTGGACTAACCTACAATGAGCAGTTCTTC. The encoded protein is CASKVGLTYNEQFF.

The J gene is TRBJ2-2, the V gene TRBV30, with a possible D match to TRBD1 (5 bases). The CDR3 consists of 11 residues. Germline lookup yields CDR1 GTSNPN and CDR2 SVGIG (reference sequence). V dropped 5 bases and J dropped 8 bases, with 9 bases sitting between them. CDR3 protein: CAWAKGGELFF. The CDR3 nucleotides read TGTGCCTGGGCTAAGGGGGGGGAGCTGTTTTTT.

This chain joins TRBV19 and TRBJ1-2; TRBD1 aligns across 7 bases. The germline V gene has CDR1 LNHDA and CDR2 SQIVND (reference sequence). V was pared by 9 bases and J by 3 bases, with 13 bases of the junction left unmatched. CDR3 length: 15 amino acids. The CDR3 sequence: CASLETGPIDYGYTF. The CDR3 bases are TGTGCCAGCCTGGAGACAGGGCCCATTGACTATGGCTACACCTTC.

The chain combines TRBV28 with TRBJ2-7; D unresolved. V was pared by 8 bases and J by 5 bases, with 10 bases between. Germline V gene data show CDR1 as MDHEN and CDR2 as SYDVKM. The CDR3 sequence is 11 residues long. The CDR3 nucleotides are TGTGCCAGCGGATCTCAGGACGAGCAGTACTTC. Translation gives CASGSQDEQYF.

This chain connects TRBV5-4 to TRBJ2-3; 7 positions agree with TRBD2. V was clipped by 2 bases and J by 2 bases; unmatched bases: 5. The germline CDR1 and CDR2 sequences are SGHNT and YYREEE (reference sequence). The CDR3 length is 15 residues. The CDR3 nucleotides are TGTGCCAGCAGCTTTGCTAGCGGTGACACAGATACGCAGTATTTT. This translates into CASSFASGDTDTQYF.

This clone has only one observation. The chain couples TRBV19 to TRBJ1-1, with D possibly matching TRBD1 (6 bases). The germline V gene encodes CDR1 LNHDA and CDR2 SQIVND (reference sequence). The CDR3 has 15 residues. Trimming took off 1 base at V and 9 bases at J, with 18 bases between the two ends. CDR3 DNA sequence: TGTGCCAGTAGTATAGTAGGGGGTCCAATGGGGAAAGCTTTCTTT. Protein: CASSIVGGPMGKAFF.

The chain recombines TRBV7-8 with TRBJ2-2, with TRBD1 matching 9 bases. Looked up from germline, CDR1 is SGHVS and CDR2 is FQNEAQ. This CDR3 region has 17 residues. The V gene end was trimmed by 5 bases and the J gene end by 1 base; junction bases not matched to a gene: 8. CDR3 sequence: CASSAAPGQGNTGELFF. The CDR3 nucleotides are TGTGCCAGCAGCGCGGCTCCGGGACAGGGGAACACCGGGGAGCTGTTTTTT.

The J gene is TRBJ2-7, the V gene TRBV4-2; TRBD2 matches at 8 bases. The CDR3 spans 16 residues. Germline CDR1 is LGHNA and CDR2 is YNFKEQ. The J segment lost 6 bases and the V segment lost 4 bases, leaving 14 bases of the junction unmatched. The CDR3: CASSLLPGLGVGEQYF. CDR3 in DNA: TGTGCCAGCAGCCTACTACCGGGACTAGGGGTGGGCGAGCAGTACTTC.

The chain employs TRBV27 and TRBJ2-2; tentatively, D is TRBD1 (5 bases). This CDR3 spans 14 amino acids. V lost 6 bases to trimming and J lost 8 bases, with 16 bases between them. Germline assignment: CDR1 MNHEY and CDR2 SMNVEV (reference sequence). The CDR3 region is CASRQTVSNGELFF. The CDR3 nucleotides are TGTGCCAGCAGGCAGACAGTAAGCAATGGGGAGCTGTTTTTT.

The chain links TRBV28 to TRBJ1-2; no reliable D call. CDR3 size: 15 residues. V lost 3 bases and J 4 bases, leaving 15 bases between the germline ends. The germline CDR1 and CDR2 sequences are MDHEN and SYDVKM. In DNA, the CDR3 is TGTGCCAGCAGTTTCACTAGAGGGTGGGCCTATGGCTACACCTTC. It specifies CASSFTRGWAYGYTF.

The chain carries TRBV2 and TRBJ2-2; 7 nucleotides align to TRBD1. From germline, CDR1 is SNHLY and CDR2 FYNNEI. This CDR3 has 15 amino acids. The J segment lost 2 bases and the V segment lost 7 bases, leaving 7 bases of the junction unmatched. The CDR3 sequence is CASKTGQLNTGELFF. The CDR3 DNA reads TGTGCCAGCAAAACGGGACAGCTAAACACCGGGGAGCTGTTTTTT.

This chain uses TRBV24-1 with TRBJ2-5; 8 bases match TRBD2. Germline V gene lookup returns CDR1 KGHDR and CDR2 SFDVKD. The junction had 9 bases not matched to a gene; V was cut back by 2 bases and J by 5 bases. The CDR3 spans 16 residues. The CDR3 DNA reads TGTGCCACCAGTGATTCACGGGAGGGCCCTCGTGAGACCCAGTACTTC. Protein sequence: CATSDSREGPRETQYF.

The V gene is TRBV7-9, the J gene TRBJ1-2; 8 bases line up with TRBD1. Germline values: CDR1 SEHNR, CDR2 FQNEAQ (reference sequence). J gave up 6 bases and V 5 bases, and 23 bases lay outside the gene matches. The CDR3 loop spans 19 amino acids. The CDR3 DNA reads TGTGCCAGCAGCCCCAGATTGTTAGGACAGGGCCTCCCGCGGGATGGCTACACCTTC. Amino acids: CASSPRLLGQGLPRDGYTF.

This clone was seen a few times. This chain connects TRBV18 to TRBJ2-7; perhaps TRBD2 as D (6 bases). The CDR3 length is 13 residues. Deletions cut 1 base from V and 4 bases from J, with 8 bases between. Germline loops: CDR1 KGHSH, CDR2 LQKENI. This chain's CDR3 is CASSPLREYEQYF. For the CDR3, the DNA is TGTGCCAGCTCACCACTCCGGGAGTACGAGCAGTACTTC.

The gene calls are TRBV5-1 and TRBJ2-3; weak D call: TRBD1 (6 bases). Germline V lookup: CDR1 SGHRS, CDR2 YFSETQ. Trimming took 4 bases from V and 0 from J, leaving 18 bases between them. CDR3 length: 17 residues. The CDR3 is CASSPQGLSGSTDTQYF. The CDR3 DNA is TGCGCCAGCAGCCCGCAGGGGTTGAGCGGCAGCACAGATACGCAGTATTTT.

This clone appeared a single time. J is TRBJ1-1 and V is TRBV3-1 (or the pseudogene TRBV3-2), with 9 bases aligning to TRBD1. This CDR3 has 17 residues. The ends lost 1 base at V and 1 base at J; junction bases unmatched: 7. Per the germline V gene, CDR1 is LGHDT and CDR2 is YNNKEL (reference sequence). Here the CDR3 DNA reads TGTGCCAGCAGCCAAGGCCTCGGACAGGGGTCGAACACTGAAGCTTTCTTT. Protein sequence: CASSQGLGQGSNTEAFF.

For this clone: Other DNA sequences in the sample encode the same CDR3. This chain connects TRBV9 to TRBJ1-3, with a weak D call TRBD1 (5 bases). The ends were cut back, 2 bases at V and 2 bases at J, with 8 bases in the middle. The CDR3 is 14 residues long. The germline V gene has CDR1 SGDLS and CDR2 YYNGEE. CDR3 DNA: TGTGCCAGCAGCGTGACGGGGGCTGGAAACACCATATATTTT. This codes for CASSVTGAGNTIYF. Combining the CDR3 with reference TRBV9 and TRBJ1-3 gives the whole variable domain DSGVTQTPKHLITATGQRVTLRCSPRSGDLSVYWYQQSLDQGLQFLIQYYNGEERAKGNILERFSAQQFPDLHSELNLSSLELGDSALYFCASSVTGAGNTIYFGEGSWLTVV.

The rearrangement links TRBV5-5 to TRBJ2-1; 9 bases align to TRBD2. CDR1 SGHKS and CDR2 YYEKEE come from the germline V gene (reference sequence). V shed 7 bases and J 7 bases; nucleotides not matched to a gene: 12. There are 15 residues in the CDR3. The CDR3 DNA reads as TGTGCCAGCTCCGGCGGGGGGGACCCCACTAATGAGCAGTTCTTC. Its translation is CASSGGGDPTNEQFF.

As DNA, the CDR3 is TGCGCCAGCAGCTTGGGGACTCGATTAGTCACAGATACGCAGTATTTT. Translating gives CASSLGTRLVTDTQYF. The rearrangement uses TRBV5-1 and TRBJ2-3, with D perhaps TRBD2 (5 bases). In germline, CDR1 is SGHRS, CDR2 YFSETQ. The ends were cut back, 0 bases at V and 2 bases at J, with 13 bases in the middle. The CDR3 length is 16 residues. Drawing the rest from reference TRBV5-1 and TRBJ2-3, the complete variable domain is KAGVTQTPRYLIKTRGQQVTLSCSPISGHRSVSWYQQTPGQGLQFLFEYFSETQRNKGNFPGRFSGRQFSNSRSEMNVSTLELGDSALYLCASSLGTRLVTDTQYFGPGTRLTVL.

The chain couples TRBV18 to TRBJ2-1, with TRBD2 matching 7 bases. With V trimmed by 3 bases and J by 5 bases, 7 bases remained unmatched. The CDR3 has 15 residues. The germline gives CDR1 KGHSH, CDR2 LQKENI. The CDR3 DNA reads as TGTGCCAGCTCACCGCTTGCTAGCGGTAACAATGAGCAGTTCTTC. As protein: CASSPLASGNNEQFF.

The chain couples TRBV29-1 to TRBJ1-1, with D perhaps matching TRBD1 (6 bases). Germline V CDR1 and CDR2: SQVTM, ANQGSEA. Trimming took off 8 bases at V and 10 bases at J, with 20 bases between the two ends. This CDR3 is 12 amino acids long. The CDR3 sequence is CSSFGGAGAAFF. In DNA, the CDR3 is TGCAGCTCCTTTGGGGGGGCCGGGGCAGCTTTCTTT.

The gene calls are TRBV15 and TRBJ2-7; TRBD1 matches 8 bases. The germline V gene has CDR1 LNHNV and CDR2 YYDKDF (reference sequence). The CDR3 has 15 residues. Losses at the gene ends were 3 bases for V and 3 bases for J; bases not matched to a gene: 7. CDR3 nucleotides: TGTGCCACCAGCAGTTCAACAGGGGGTGGCTACGAGCAGTACTTC. It specifies CATSSSTGGGYEQYF.

V usage is TRBV21-1 and J usage is TRBJ2-7; the table's D call of TRBD1 was not tested on the DNA. TRBV21-1 is a pseudogene segment. The CDR3 totals 14 residues. The CDR3 spells CASSKDRAFREQYF. In DNA form, the CDR3 reads TGTGCCAGCAGCAAAGACAGGGCCTTTAGGGAGCAGTACTTC.

CDR3 DNA: TGTGCCAGCAGCCTCAGGGTAGAAGGATCACCCCTCCACTTT. As protein: CASSLRVEGSPLHF. The chain has TRBV3-1 (or the pseudogene TRBV3-2) and TRBJ1-6, with D possibly being TRBD1 (5 bases). V was cut by 4 bases and J by 10 bases, with 14 bases left in between. This CDR3 contains 14 residues. Germline CDR1 and CDR2: LGHDT and YNNKEL (reference sequence).

The chain combines TRBV7-9 with TRBJ2-5, with D possibly matching TRBD1 (5 bases). V shed 5 bases and J shed 1 base, with 11 bases lying between them. The germline V gene has CDR1 SEHNR and CDR2 FQNEAQ (reference sequence). This CDR3 is built from 14 residues. CDR3 sequence: CASSLGHLQETQYF. For the CDR3, the DNA is TGTGCCAGCAGCCTCGGACACCTCCAAGAGACCCAGTACTTC.